This T cell receptor beta chain is drawn from a study of blood T cell repertoires in COVID-19. Libraries were prepared by immunoSEQ multiplex PCR; TCRdb keeps only in-frame clonotypes and omits some of them. This table holds around 150,000 clones, 70% to 85% found once. This clone was seen once. There are 12 residues in the CDR3. Germline assignment: CDR1 SNHLY and CDR2 FYNNEI. V was shortened by 5 bases and J by 9 bases, with 11 bases between the two germline ends. The sequencing input was peripheral blood. This receptor was identified in an elderly woman in a cohort sampled during active or convalescent COVID-19. The chain is built from TRBV2 and TRBJ2-1, with D possibly matching TRBD1 (5 bases). CDR3: CASSRRVGEQFF. Written as DNA, the CDR3 is TGTGCCAGCAGTCGCAGGGTAGGTGAGCAGTTCTTC.